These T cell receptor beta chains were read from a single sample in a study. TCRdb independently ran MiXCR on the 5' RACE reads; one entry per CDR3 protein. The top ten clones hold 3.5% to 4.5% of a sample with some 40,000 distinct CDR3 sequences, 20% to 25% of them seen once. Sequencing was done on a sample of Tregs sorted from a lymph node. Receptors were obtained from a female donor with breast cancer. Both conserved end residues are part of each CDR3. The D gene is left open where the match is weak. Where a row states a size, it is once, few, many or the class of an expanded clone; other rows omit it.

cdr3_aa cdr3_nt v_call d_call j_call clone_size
CASRTFLASHNEQFF TGTGCCAGCAGAACCTTCCTAGCCTCCCACAATGAGCAGTTCTTC TRBV6-2/TRBV6-3 . TRBJ2-1 .
CASSSREMDEQFF TGTGCCAGCAGTTCAAGGGAAATGGATGAGCAGTTCTTC TRBV27 . TRBJ2-1 medium-sized
CASKAGTMNYEGGELFF TGTGCCAGCAAGGCCGGGACTATGAATTATGAGGGCGGGGAGCTGTTTTTT TRBV2 TRBD2 TRBJ2-2 .
CASSLSVNTEAFF TGTGCCAGCAGCTTATCTGTGAACACTGAAGCTTTCTTT TRBV27 . TRBJ1-1 many
CAASVTGQGNQPQHF TGTGCCGCCAGTGTCACAGGCCAGGGCAATCAGCCCCAGCATTTT TRBV24-1 . TRBJ1-5 once
CASSQDWGNYNEQFF TGCGCCAGCAGCCAAGATTGGGGAAATTACAATGAGCAGTTCTTC TRBV4-1 . TRBJ2-1 many
CASSQQRSGSYEQYF TGCGCCAGCAGCCAACAACGTAGCGGGAGCTACGAGCAGTACTTC TRBV4-1 TRBD2 TRBJ2-7 many
CSATTDSSGNTIYF TGCAGTGCTACTACTGACAGCTCTGGAAACACCATATATTTT TRBV20-1 . TRBJ1-3 few
CASSLQGLAGVDEQFF TGTGCCAGCAGTCTCCAGGGACTAGCGGGAGTCGATGAGCAGTTCTTC TRBV27 TRBD2 TRBJ2-1 .
CSARRLAGGPYEQYF TGCAGTGCTAGACGACTAGCGGGAGGACCCTACGAGCAGTACTTC TRBV20-1 TRBD2 TRBJ2-7 .
CASSDRAGELFF TGTGCCAGCAGCGATAGGGCCGGGGAGCTGTTTTTT TRBV9 . TRBJ2-2 many
CASSASGGVITGELFF TGCGCCAGCAGCGCCTCAGGGGGAGTGATTACCGGGGAGCTGTTTTTT TRBV5-1 TRBD1 TRBJ2-2 many
CASSLRRGNEQFF TGCGCCAGCAGCTTGCGCAGGGGGAATGAGCAGTTCTTC TRBV5-1 TRBD1 TRBJ2-1 many
CANTGGTGELFF TGTGCCAACACGGGGGGAACCGGGGAGCTGTTTTTT TRBV30 TRBD2 TRBJ2-2 .
CASSLDWGAEAFF TGTGCCAGCAGCTTAGACTGGGGGGCCGAAGCTTTCTTT TRBV7-2 . TRBJ1-1 few
CSVEGGGSRVNEQFF TGCAGCGTTGAGGGCGGGGGATCAAGGGTCAATGAGCAGTTCTTC TRBV29-1 TRBD2 TRBJ2-1 .
CASSASQTGNGYTF TGTGCCAGCAGCGCCAGCCAGACAGGGAATGGCTACACCTTC TRBV9 TRBD1 TRBJ1-2 many
CASSIPGLGGEQYF TGTGCCAGCAGTATCCCGGGCCTCGGGGGCGAGCAGTACTTC TRBV12-3/TRBV12-4 . TRBJ2-7 .
CASSSPDRVFDTEAFF TGCGCCAGCAGCTCTCCGGACAGGGTCTTTGACACTGAAGCTTTCTTT TRBV5-1 TRBD1 TRBJ1-1 few
CASSSSLGSYEQYF TGTGCCAGCAGTTCCAGCCTCGGGTCCTACGAGCAGTACTTC TRBV27 . TRBJ2-7 .